This T cell receptor (beta chain) came from a study of CD8+ T cells in alopecia areata. Study conclusions and caveats: With patients, TCR sharing proved less clear than in mice, a difference possibly related to HLA.

RNA extraction and reverse transcription yielded cDNA as sequencing template. Repertoires were generated with immunoSEQ multiplex PCR, while TCRdb's copy carries only in-frame clones and drops some. This table holds 120,000 to 150,000 clones, about 87% found once. As to this clone: Its matching antigen is unknown.

The CDR3 is 14 amino acids. V gave up 0 bases and J gave up 8 bases, with 11 bases separating them. Germline lookup yields CDR1 SEHNR and CDR2 FQNEAQ (reference sequence). The clonotype originates from a human donor with alopecia areata. The V and J genes are TRBV7-9 and TRBJ2-1; D might be TRBD1 or TRBD2, each matching 5 bases. The material sequenced was CD8+ T cells sorted from blood, taken at week 0. CDR3 bases: TGTGCCAGCAGCTTAGCGTCCGGGGCGGATGAGCAGTTCTTC. Its protein product is CASSLASGADEQFF. The full variable domain, with the rest looked up from reference TRBV7-9 and TRBJ2-1, is DTGVSQNPRHKITKRGQNVTFRCDPISEHNRLYWYRQTLGQGPEFLTYFQNEAQLEKSRLLSDRFSAERPKGSFSTLEIQRTEQGDSAMYLCASSLASGADEQFFGPGTRLTVL.